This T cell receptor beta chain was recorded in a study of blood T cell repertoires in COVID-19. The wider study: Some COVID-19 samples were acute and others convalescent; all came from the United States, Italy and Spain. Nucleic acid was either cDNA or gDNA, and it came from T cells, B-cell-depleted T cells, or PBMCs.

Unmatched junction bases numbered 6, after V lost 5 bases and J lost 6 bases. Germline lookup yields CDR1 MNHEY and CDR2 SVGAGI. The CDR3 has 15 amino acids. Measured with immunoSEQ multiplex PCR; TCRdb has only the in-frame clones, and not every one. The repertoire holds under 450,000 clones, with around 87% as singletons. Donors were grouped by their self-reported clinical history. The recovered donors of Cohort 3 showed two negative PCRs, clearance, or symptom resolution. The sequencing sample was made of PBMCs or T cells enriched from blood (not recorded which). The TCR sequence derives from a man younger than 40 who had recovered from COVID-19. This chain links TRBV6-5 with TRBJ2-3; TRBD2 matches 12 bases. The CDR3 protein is CASSRTSGEGDTQYF. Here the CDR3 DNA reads TGTGCCAGCAGTCGGACTAGCGGGGAAGGGGATACGCAGTATTTT.